This TCR beta chain was documented in a study of PD-1 blockade in mismatch repair-deficient tumors. Study at large: Patients had over ten mismatch repair-deficient cancer types and were previously treated and progressing. Study-level results: Tumor-resident clones, often undetectable pretreatment in blood, expanded then contracted after pembrolizumab.

Details on this clone: Antigen unknown.

Every patient had mismatch repair deficiency by PCR or immunohistochemistry. TCRs were sequenced from a few patients responding to pembrolizumab. Measured with immunoSEQ multiplex PCR; TCRdb has only the in-frame clones, and not every one. This sample has some 51,000 clones; approximately 81% occur once, and the top ten carry around 8.1%. Unmatched junction bases numbered 8, after V lost 5 bases and J lost 4 bases. The germline V gene has CDR1 MNHEY and CDR2 SMNVEV (reference sequence). This CDR3 has 17 residues. The sample consisted of peripheral blood, taken roughly 21 weeks after starting pembrolizumab. This TCR was sampled from an adult with mismatch repair-deficient cancer. The V and J genes are TRBV27 and TRBJ2-3, with 14 bases fitting TRBD2. The CDR3 is CASSRPGLAGVADTQYF. The CDR3 DNA reads TGTGCCAGCAGTCGCCCGGGACTAGCGGGAGTTGCAGATACGCAGTATTTT.